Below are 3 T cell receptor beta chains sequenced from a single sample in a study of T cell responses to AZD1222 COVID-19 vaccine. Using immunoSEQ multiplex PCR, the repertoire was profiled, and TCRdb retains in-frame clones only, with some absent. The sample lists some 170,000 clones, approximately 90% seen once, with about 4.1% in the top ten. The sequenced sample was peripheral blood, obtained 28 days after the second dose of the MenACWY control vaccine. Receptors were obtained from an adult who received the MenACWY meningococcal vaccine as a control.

CDR3 DNA: TGTGCCAGCAGCCAACAGGGTGTGGCTGAAGCTTTCTTT. Translating it yields CASSQQGVAEAFF. The chain links TRBV12-3 or TRBV12-4 to TRBJ1-1; D perhaps matches TRBD1 (6 bases). V was clipped by 6 bases and J by 6 bases, with 14 bases between them. This CDR3 region has 13 residues.

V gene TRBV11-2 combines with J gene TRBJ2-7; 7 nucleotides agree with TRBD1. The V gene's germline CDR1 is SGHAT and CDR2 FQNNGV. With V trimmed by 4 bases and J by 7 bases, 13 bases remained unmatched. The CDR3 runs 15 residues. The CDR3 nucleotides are TGTGCCAGCAGCTCCAGCCGGGACAGCCACCCGGAGCAGTACTTC. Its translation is CASSSSRDSHPEQYF.

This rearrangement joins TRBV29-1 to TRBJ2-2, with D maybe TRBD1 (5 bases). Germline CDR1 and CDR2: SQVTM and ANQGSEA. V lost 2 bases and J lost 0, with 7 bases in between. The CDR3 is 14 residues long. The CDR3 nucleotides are TGCAGCGTTGAAAAGACAGCGAACACCGGGGAGCTGTTTTTT. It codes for CSVEKTANTGELFF.